This T cell receptor (beta chain) was sequenced during a study of technical replicates of blood from several donors. Trimming removed 5 bases from V and 0 bases from J, with 11 bases in between. The CDR3 runs to 15 residues. Looked up from germline, CDR1 is MNHEY and CDR2 is SVGAGI. TCRdb's table, derived via immunoSEQ multiplex PCR, lists solely in-frame clones and lacks some. The sample yields around 10,000 clones, roughly 94% seen once. The sequence was obtained from a human donor in good health. Sequenced material: PBMCs. J is TRBJ1-5 and V is TRBV6-5; D might be TRBD1 (5 bases). The CDR3 region is CASSPTVYSNQPQHF. The CDR3 coding sequence is TGTGCCAGCAGTCCGACAGTTTATAGCAATCAGCCCCAGCATTTT.